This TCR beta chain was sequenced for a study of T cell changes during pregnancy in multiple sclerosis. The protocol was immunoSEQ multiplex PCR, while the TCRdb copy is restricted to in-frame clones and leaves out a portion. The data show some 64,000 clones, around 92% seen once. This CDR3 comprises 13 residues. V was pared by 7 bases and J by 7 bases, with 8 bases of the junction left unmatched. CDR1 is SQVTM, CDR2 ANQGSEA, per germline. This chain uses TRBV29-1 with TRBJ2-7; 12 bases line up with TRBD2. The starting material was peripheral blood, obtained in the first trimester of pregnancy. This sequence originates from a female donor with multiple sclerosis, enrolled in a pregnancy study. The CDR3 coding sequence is TGCAGCGCAAGACTAGCGGGAGATTTTGAGCAGTACTTC. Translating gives CSARLAGDFEQYF.